These 9 T cell receptor beta chains share one sample of origin, sequenced in a study of blood T cell repertoires in COVID-19 (TCRdb year 2020). Library construction relied on the immunoSEQ multiplex PCR assay. TCRdb took over this immuneACCESS table, retaining in-frame rearrangements with V and J assigned. Such tables are incomplete; in checked studies, under half of the missing clones stem from an unresolved V gene, and the remainder is unexplained. For this sample the table gives 350,000 to 550,000 clones, of which about 89% were detected only once. The ten biggest clones cover 4% to 5.5% of the sample. Specimen: peripheral blood. The receptors stem from a woman aged 25 to 39 with acute or convalescent COVID-19.

The chain has TRBV5-1 and TRBJ2-3, with 13 bases lining up with TRBD2. The CDR3 runs 19 residues. V was clipped by 3 bases and J by 4 bases; unmatched bases: 14. From germline, CDR1 is SGHRS and CDR2 YFSETQ. The CDR3 region has the DNA TGCGCCAGCAGCTCCGTGGGACTAGCGGGGCCGAGGGAGGCAGATACGCAGTATTTT. Translating gives CASSSVGLAGPREADTQYF.

V gene TRBV6-8 combines with J gene TRBJ1-2; TRBD1 aligns across 9 bases. Per germline, CDR1 MNHGY and CDR2 SAAAGT. The V gene end was trimmed by 2 bases and the J gene end by 1 base; junction bases not matched to a gene: 17. The CDR3 has 20 residues. The CDR3 here is CASSYHFQTGTGPYNYGYTF. In nucleotides, the CDR3 is TGTGCCAGCAGTTACCACTTTCAGACCGGGACAGGGCCATATAACTATGGCTACACCTTC.

The rearrangement links TRBV15 to TRBJ2-1, with 11 bases that match TRBD2. CDR1 is LNHNV, CDR2 YYDKDF, per germline (reference sequence). There are 17 residues in the CDR3. V trimming: 5 bases; J trimming: 4 bases; junction bases outside the gene matches: 10. CDR3 coding DNA: TGTGCCACCAGCGGCAGACTAGCGGGGAGACCATACAATGAGCAGTTCTTC. It encodes CATSGRLAGRPYNEQFF.

V usage is TRBV4-1 and J usage is TRBJ2-1; D remains unclear. The CDR3 has 17 amino acids. CDR1 is MGHRA, CDR2 YSYEKL, per germline. V shed 0 bases and J shed 4 bases, with 16 bases lying between them. In DNA form, the CDR3 reads TGCGCCAGCAGCCAAGATCAGGTCCACCCAGATTACAATGAGCAGTTCTTC. Its protein is CASSQDQVHPDYNEQFF.

The J gene is TRBJ1-4, the V gene TRBV4-1; a possible D gene is TRBD1 (6 bases). This CDR3 has 16 residues. Trimming removed 1 base at V and 7 bases at J, with 16 bases between. CDR1 and CDR2 from the germline V gene are MGHRA and YSYEKL. CDR3 residues: CASSQANGQSGEKLFF. In nucleotides, the CDR3 is TGCGCCAGCAGCCAAGCAAATGGACAGTCTGGTGAAAAACTGTTTTTT.

The chain employs TRBV14 and TRBJ2-1; tentative D call: TRBD2 (6 bases). The CDR3 consists of 16 residues. Germline loops: CDR1 SGHDN, CDR2 FVKESK. V was cut by 0 bases and J by 2 bases, with 11 bases left in between. CDR3 coding DNA: TGTGCCAGCAGCCAAGAATGGGGGGTAACCTACAATGAGCAGTTCTTC. It translates to CASSQEWGVTYNEQFF.

The V and J genes are TRBV28 and TRBJ2-4; TRBD2 matches 8 bases. Germline values: CDR1 MDHEN, CDR2 SYDVKM. There are 14 residues in the CDR3. V trimming: 6 bases; J trimming: 8 bases; junction bases outside the gene matches: 9. The CDR3 protein is CASRLAGGGDIQYF. In nucleotides, the CDR3 is TGTGCCAGCAGGCTTGCGGGGGGAGGGGACATTCAGTACTTC. Supplemented by reference TRBV28 and TRBJ2-4, the full variable domain reads DVKVTQSSRYLVKRTGEKVFLECVQDMDHENMFWYRQDPGLGLRLIYFSYDVKMKEKGDIPEGYSVSREKKERFSLILESASTNQTSMYLCASRLAGGGDIQYFGAGTRLSVL.

This chain links TRBV4-1 with TRBJ2-5; D perhaps matches TRBD2 (6 bases). The V gene lost 4 bases and the J gene lost 5 bases, with 20 bases spanning the gap. The CDR3 runs to 16 residues. CDR1 and CDR2 (germline): MGHRA, YSYEKL. Here the CDR3 DNA reads TGCGCCAGCAGCCCCGGGAGTCGGGGAAAGAGGGAGACCCAGTACTTC. Amino acid sequence: CASSPGSRGKRETQYF.

This clone has more than one count but fewer than ten. This chain links TRBV13 with TRBJ2-3; maybe TRBD2 (6 bases). V was pared by 4 bases and J by 2 bases, with 10 bases between. CDR3 length: 14 amino acids. Germline lookup yields CDR1 PRHDT and CDR2 FYEKMQ (reference sequence). The CDR3 sequence: CASSWDFYTDTQYF. The CDR3 DNA reads as TGTGCCAGCAGCTGGGACTTCTACACAGATACGCAGTATTTT.